This T cell receptor (beta chain) originates from a study of cytomegalovirus exposure and HLA in healthy donors. Study outcomes and limitations: Listed as cytomegalovirus-associated were 150 or so TCR beta chains. In a later analysis, donors in an Asian-associated ancestry cluster reportedly had fewer N-insertions in productive TCRs than the cohort mean.

With regard to this clone: Antigen: not known.

Use of 60 Vbeta and 13 Jbeta primers characterized the PCR. Clones were read by immunoSEQ multiplex PCR, and TCRdb kept only the in-frame ones, dropping some. The repertoire holds just under 150,000 clones, with 80% as singletons. Trimming left V 5 bases short and J 0 bases short, with 14 bases between. CDR1 SGHTA and CDR2 FQGTGA come from the germline V gene. The CDR3 covers 16 residues. The genes are TRBV7-3 and TRBJ1-3; the D gene is possibly TRBD1 (5 bases). Sequenced input: PBMCs. This TCR derives from a woman between 25 and 40 years old in good health and CMV-seronegative. The CDR3 protein is CASSPSGGTSGNTIYF. In DNA form, the CDR3 reads TGTGCCAGCAGCCCCTCGGGGGGTACCTCTGGAAACACCATATATTTT.